One sample yielded the 16 T cell receptor beta chains listed below, sequenced in a study of T cells in Graves' hyperthyroidism and ophthalmopathy. From RNA transcripts, TCR beta CDR3 regions were amplified. Carried out on the TCR CDR3, a first-round RT-PCR used the HTBI primer set. MiXCR, run by TCRdb on the multiplex PCR reads, gives a single entry per CDR3 protein. The sample includes around 520,000 distinct CDR3 sequences, approximately 14% of them seen just once. The sequenced material came from blood. The receptor set was obtained from a woman between 40 and 55 years old with Graves' hyperthyroidism.

There are a few counts of this clonotype. V and J are TRBV30 and TRBJ2-1; a weak D match, TRBD2 (7 bases). There are 12 residues in the CDR3. The germline V gene has CDR1 GTSNPN and CDR2 SVGIG (reference sequence). Deletions cut 2 bases from V and 10 bases from J, with 12 bases between. In DNA, the CDR3 is TGTGCCTGGAGTAGGGGGGGGCCCGAGCAGTTCTTC. This encodes CAWSRGGPEQFF.

V is TRBV28 and J is TRBJ2-7, with TRBD1 identical over 8 bases. The CDR3 runs 15 residues. J lost 2 bases, V lost 4 bases, and 7 bases had no gene match. CDR1 MDHEN and CDR2 SYDVKM come from the germline V gene. CDR3 coding DNA: TGTGCCAGCAGTTCCGACAGGGGAGTCACCTACGAGCAGTACTTC. Amino acid sequence: CASSSDRGVTYEQYF.

This clonotype was picked up many times. In DNA, the CDR3 is TGTGCCATCAGTGAGTCCCTAGCAGCGGATACGCAGTATTTT. Residues: CAISESLAADTQYF. The chain recombines TRBV10-3 with TRBJ2-3; D perhaps matches TRBD2 (5 bases). Germline V gene lookup returns CDR1 ENHRY and CDR2 SYGVKD. Trimming stripped 0 bases from V and 6 bases from J, with 10 bases between. This CDR3 spans 14 amino acids.

This clonotype occurred many times. This chain links TRBV6-1 with TRBJ2-3, with no clear D. The length of the CDR3 is 13 residues. V was cut by 5 bases and J by 4 bases, with 10 bases left in between. The germline V gene encodes CDR1 MNHNS and CDR2 SASEGT. Here the CDR3 reads CASSSAKADTQYF. CDR3 nucleotides: TGTGCCAGCAGTTCCGCCAAGGCAGATACGCAGTATTTT.

Only a few counts were recorded for this clonotype. The CDR3 nucleotides are TGTGCCAGCACCCGGACTAGAACGAATGAGCAGTTCTTC. Its protein is CASTRTRTNEQFF. This rearrangement joins TRBV6-1 to TRBJ2-1; 7 bases agree with TRBD2. Trimming cost V 7 bases and J 7 bases; bases outside gene matches: 7. Germline lookup yields CDR1 MNHNS and CDR2 SASEGT. The length of the CDR3 is 13 residues.

This clonotype was detected many times. The chain uses TRBV11-2 and TRBJ1-2; a weak D match, TRBD1 (5 bases). Trimming pared 5 bases from V and 6 bases from J, leaving 10 bases between. The CDR3 length is 12 residues. The V gene's germline CDR1 is SGHAT and CDR2 FQNNGV. The CDR3 DNA follows: TGTGCCAGCAGCGTGACAGTCGATGGCTACACCTTC. Translation gives CASSVTVDGYTF.

This clonotype has ten or more counts. As DNA, the CDR3 is TGTGCCAGCAGCCCTTGGACTAGCGGGAGGGCGAGCTCCTACGAGCAGTACTTC. Protein: CASSPWTSGRASSYEQYF. V is TRBV7-9 and J is TRBJ2-7; TRBD2 matches 15 bases. CDR3 length: 18 residues. The junction had 8 bases not matched to a gene; V was cut back by 5 bases and J by 0 bases. CDR1 and CDR2 (germline): SEHNR, FQNEAQ (reference sequence).

This clonotype has at least ten counts. The chain joins TRBV28 to TRBJ2-3; 8 nucleotides agree with TRBD1. The CDR3 has 18 residues. Trimming at V came to 6 bases and at J to 3 bases, leaving 17 bases not matched to a gene. In germline, CDR1 is MDHEN, CDR2 SYDVKM. CDR3 nucleotides: TGTGCCAGCAGCCAAATGGGGACAGGAGCCTTAGGTACAGATACGCAGTATTTT. Amino acids: CASSQMGTGALGTDTQYF.

This clonotype has at least ten counts. The V gene is TRBV28, the J gene TRBJ2-5; D is perhaps TRBD2 (6 bases). The V gene lost 0 bases and the J gene lost 5 bases, with 10 bases spanning the gap. CDR1 MDHEN and CDR2 SYDVKM come from the germline V gene. The CDR3 sequence is 14 residues long. In DNA form, the CDR3 reads TGTGCCAGCAGTTTATGGGGGGGAGAGGAGACCCAGTACTTC. It translates to CASSLWGGEETQYF.

This clonotype was seen only a few times. The chain combines TRBV6-2 or TRBV6-3 with TRBJ2-7; 10 nucleotides align to TRBD2. This CDR3 spans 13 amino acids. Looked up from germline, CDR1 is MNHEY and CDR2 is SVGEGT. V lost 7 bases, J lost 2 bases, and 2 bases stayed unmatched. The CDR3 sequence: CASTSGRTYEQYF. The DNA of the CDR3 is TGTGCCAGCACTAGCGGGAGAACCTACGAGCAGTACTTC.

This clonotype has a count of ten or more. This chain's CDR3 is CASSQVGGPDTQYF. CDR3 in DNA: TGTGCCAGCAGCCAAGTTGGGGGGCCAGATACGCAGTATTTT. The chain recombines TRBV3-1 with TRBJ2-3; the D gene could be TRBD1 or TRBD2 (6 bases each). Germline V gives CDR1 LGHDT, CDR2 YNNKEL (reference sequence). The CDR3 sequence is 14 residues long. V was trimmed by 1 base and J by 4 bases, leaving 9 bases between them.

This clonotype was detected many times. This sequence joins TRBV20-1 and TRBJ2-3; TRBD2 matches 9 bases. V lost 5 bases to trimming and J lost 2 bases; unmatched junction nucleotides: 8. The germline gives CDR1 DFQATT, CDR2 SNEGSKA (reference sequence). The CDR3 is 15 amino acids. CDR3 sequence: CSARVAGDVTDTQYF. CDR3 DNA sequence: TGCAGTGCTCGAGTAGCGGGAGACGTCACAGATACGCAGTATTTT.

V is TRBV20-1 and J is TRBJ1-2, with D tentatively TRBD1 (6 bases). The CDR3 totals 14 residues. Trimming shortened V by 0 bases and J by 2 bases, and 10 bases separated the two germline ends. Germline V gives CDR1 DFQATT, CDR2 SNEGSKA (reference sequence). The CDR3 DNA sequence: TGCAGTGCTAGAGAAGGGGGAACGAACTATGGCTACACCTTC. This sequence encodes CSAREGGTNYGYTF.

This clonotype appeared many times. The rearrangement uses TRBV5-6 and TRBJ2-7; D possibly corresponds to TRBD2 (6 bases). Trimming took 1 base from V and 3 from J, leaving 17 bases between them. Germline CDR1 is SGHDT and CDR2 is YYEEEE. The CDR3 extends over 16 amino acids. The CDR3 DNA reads TGTGCCAGCAGCTTGTCGGGCGGGATTGCTTTCTACGAGCAGTACTTC. Translated, it gives CASSLSGGIAFYEQYF.

This clonotype was detected ten times or more. The J gene is TRBJ1-1, the V gene TRBV7-9, with unresolved D. This CDR3 contains 12 residues. CDR1 is SEHNR and CDR2 is FQNEAQ in the germline V gene (reference sequence). V lost 6 bases to trimming and J lost 5 bases, with 10 bases between them. The CDR3 spells CASRLRETEAFF. For the CDR3, the DNA is TGTGCCAGCAGACTAAGAGAAACTGAAGCTTTCTTT.

This clonotype was seen more than once but under ten times. V is TRBV20-1 and J is TRBJ2-7, with TRBD2 matching 8 bases. Per germline, CDR1 DFQATT and CDR2 SNEGSKA (reference sequence). V shed 7 bases, J shed 2 bases, and the junction held 4 bases outside the gene matches. The CDR3 covers 12 residues. CDR3 protein: CSGTGLAYEQYF. Written as DNA, the CDR3 is TGCAGTGGAACGGGACTAGCCTACGAGCAGTACTTC.